Listed here are 21 T cell receptor beta chains from one sample, sequenced in a study of vaccination effects on CD4 cells after COVID-19. Antigen specificity for these receptors is unknown. ViraFEST assay sequencing came after antigen-specific CD4+ T cells were expanded with viral peptide pools. Investigators separated out CD4+ T cells once around eleven days of culture had passed. Each participant was administered two doses of either the BNT162b2 or the mRNA-1273 vaccine. The protocol was immunoSEQ multiplex PCR, while the TCRdb copy is restricted to in-frame clones and leaves out a portion. The table has about 30,000 clones, 80% seen once. The specimen comprised CD4+ T cells from PBMCs cultured with SARS-CoV-2 spike peptides, sampled after COVID-19 vaccination. These receptors were taken from a human donor who received a COVID-19 vaccine. Some clones in this sample may be carry-over from other donors' samples.

The rearrangement links TRBV2 to TRBJ1-2, with a possible D match to TRBD1 (5 bases). V gave up 4 bases and J gave up 2 bases, with 8 bases separating them. The CDR3 is made up of 13 amino acids. The V gene's germline CDR1 is SNHLY and CDR2 FYNNEI. The CDR3 sequence is CASSGGGNYGYTF. In DNA form, the CDR3 reads TGTGCCAGCAGTGGGGGCGGCAACTATGGCTACACCTTC. Using reference TRBV2 and TRBJ1-2 for the parts outside the CDR3, the full variable domain is EPEVTQTPSHQVTQMGQEVILRCVPISNHLYFYWYRQILGQKVEFLVSFYNNEISEKSEIFDDQFSVERPDGSNFTLKIRSTKLEDSAMYFCASSGGGNYGYTFGSGTRLTVV.

The chain joins TRBV18 to TRBJ2-3; possible D gene TRBD1, 6 bases. V dropped 6 bases and J dropped 3 bases, with 16 bases sitting between them. The CDR3 extends over 15 amino acids. Germline CDR1 and CDR2: KGHSH and LQKENI. The CDR3 region is CASSLTTGSTDTQYF. The CDR3 nucleotides read TGTGCCAGCTCCCTAACGACAGGCTCGACAGATACGCAGTATTTT.

This chain uses TRBV30 with TRBJ2-3; D is perhaps TRBD1 or TRBD2 (5 bases each). CDR3 length: 15 residues. V was pared by 6 bases and J by 2 bases, with 18 bases between. Germline loops: CDR1 GTSNPN, CDR2 SVGIG (reference sequence). The CDR3 region is CACIFRETTTDTQYF. The CDR3, as DNA: TGTGCCTGCATATTCAGGGAGACCACCACAGATACGCAGTATTTT.

J is TRBJ1-6 and V is TRBV18, with a tentative D call TRBD1 (6 bases). This CDR3 has 14 residues. Germline V gene sequence: CDR1 KGHSH, CDR2 LQKENI. Between the trimmed V and J ends, which lost 4 bases and 5 bases, there was a span of 9 bases. CDR3 in DNA: TGTGCCAGCTCACAAGACAGGCATAATTCACCCCTCCACTTT. Its protein product is CASSQDRHNSPLHF.

The rearrangement uses TRBV6-2 or TRBV6-3 and TRBJ1-1; D ambiguous. From germline, CDR1 is MNHEY and CDR2 SVGEGT. This CDR3 is built from 13 residues. The V gene lost 2 bases and the J gene lost 4 bases, with 8 bases spanning the gap. The CDR3 is CASSYTRSTEAFF. The CDR3 region has the DNA TGTGCCAGCAGTTACACGAGGAGCACTGAAGCTTTCTTT.

The rearrangement uses TRBV18 and TRBJ1-1; tentative D call: TRBD1 (6 bases). The CDR3 has 13 residues. V dropped 6 bases and J dropped 6 bases, with 14 bases sitting between them. In germline, CDR1 is KGHSH, CDR2 LQKENI. The CDR3, as DNA: TGTGCCAGCTCTGGGACACAAGACGCTGAAGCTTTCTTT. Translation: CASSGTQDAEAFF.

V is TRBV7-9 and J is TRBJ2-3, with 11 bases identical to TRBD1. Germline CDR1 and CDR2: SEHNR and FQNEAQ (reference sequence). V shed 8 bases, J shed 4 bases, and the junction held 5 bases outside the gene matches. CDR3 size: 14 residues. The CDR3 protein is CASLDRGLADTQYF. Written as DNA, the CDR3 is TGTGCCAGCCTGGACAGGGGGCTCGCAGATACGCAGTATTTT.

The chain uses TRBV15 and TRBJ2-5; the D is unclear. Germline V gives CDR1 LNHNV, CDR2 YYDKDF (reference sequence). V shed 2 bases and J shed 2 bases, with 12 bases lying between them. This CDR3 is 15 amino acids long. This chain's CDR3 is CATSRQAGFQETQYF. CDR3 bases: TGTGCCACCAGCAGACAGGCCGGTTTTCAAGAGACCCAGTACTTC.

This rearrangement joins TRBV27 to TRBJ1-4, with D possibly TRBD1 on 5 matching bases. The V and J ends lost 5 bases and 2 bases respectively, with 12 bases between them. Germline lookup yields CDR1 MNHEY and CDR2 SMNVEV (reference sequence). The CDR3 consists of 15 residues. The chain's CDR3 is CASSAQGLTNEKLFF. The CDR3, as DNA: TGTGCCAGCAGTGCGCAGGGTTTGACTAATGAAAAACTGTTTTTT.

The rearrangement links TRBV18 to TRBJ1-1, with unresolved D. V was cut by 0 bases and J by 5 bases, with 13 bases left in between. This CDR3 region has 15 residues. CDR1 and CDR2 from the germline V gene are KGHSH and LQKENI. CDR3 region: CASSPPIGPGTEAFF. DNA for the CDR3: TGTGCCAGCTCACCACCGATAGGGCCGGGGACTGAAGCTTTCTTT.

The J gene is TRBJ2-2, the V gene TRBV10-3; D uncertain. From germline, CDR1 is ENHRY and CDR2 SYGVKD. V gave up 3 bases and J gave up 0 bases, with 14 bases separating them. CDR3 length equals 17 residues. The CDR3 spells CAISDSRARSNTGELFF. CDR3 sequence (DNA): TGTGCCATCAGTGACAGCAGAGCCAGATCGAACACCGGGGAGCTGTTTTTT.

V and J are TRBV9 and TRBJ2-5, with unresolved D. Trimming took off 0 bases at V and 1 base at J, with 13 bases between the two ends. The CDR3 extends over 16 amino acids. The germline V gene encodes CDR1 SGDLS and CDR2 YYNGEE. The CDR3 loop is CASSVVSNSPQETQYF. The CDR3 DNA is TGTGCCAGCAGCGTAGTATCCAATTCCCCCCAAGAGACCCAGTACTTC.

In its sample, this clone was seen a few times. V is TRBV25-1 and J is TRBJ1-2, with TRBD1 identical over 8 bases. Germline CDR1 and CDR2: MGHDK and SYGVNS. After removal of 3 bases from V and 7 bases from J, the junction contained 4 bases not matched to a gene. The CDR3 consists of 13 residues. CDR3 DNA: TGTGCCAGCAGTGAGAGGACAGGGAGTGGCTACACCTTC. It encodes CASSERTGSGYTF.

DNA for the CDR3: TGTGCCAGCAGCGTAGGAGGATTGGGGTTTTTTGGAAACACCATATATTTT. This codes for CASSVGGLGFFGNTIYF. V and J are TRBV9 and TRBJ1-3, with no clear D. The CDR3 length is 17 residues. Germline loops: CDR1 SGDLS, CDR2 YYNGEE. V lost 0 bases, J lost 3 bases, and 16 bases lay in between.

This clone was recorded only once. This rearrangement joins TRBV4-3 to TRBJ1-4, with D maybe TRBD1 (6 bases). Deletions cut 0 bases from V and 8 bases from J, with 16 bases between. From germline, CDR1 is LGHNA and CDR2 YSLEER. This CDR3 comprises 16 residues. The CDR3 nucleotides read TGCGCCAGCAGCCAAGATATGTGGGCAGGGGAAGAAAAACTGTTTTTT. Translated, it gives CASSQDMWAGEEKLFF.

This clone was seen only once. The chain is built from TRBV12-3 or TRBV12-4 and TRBJ1-5; no clear D. The V end lost 9 bases, the J end lost 5 bases, and 11 bases lay between the germline ends. The CDR3 extends over 12 amino acids. The CDR3 sequence: CASGLTYQPQHF. CDR3 DNA: TGTGCCAGTGGACTTACTTATCAGCCCCAGCATTTT.

The gene calls are TRBV20-1 and TRBJ1-4; no firm D call. The CDR3 runs 11 residues. V lost 5 bases to trimming and J lost 2 bases, with 3 bases between them. Germline CDR1 reads DFQATT; CDR2 reads SNEGSKA (reference sequence). The CDR3, as DNA: TGCAGTGCTCTCACTAATGAAAAACTGTTTTTT. Translating it yields CSALTNEKLFF.

This rearrangement joins TRBV19 to TRBJ2-5; 9 nucleotides align to TRBD2. This CDR3 contains 17 residues. Unmatched junction bases numbered 14, after V lost 6 bases and J lost 3 bases. The germline gives CDR1 LNHDA, CDR2 SQIVND (reference sequence). The CDR3 region is CASRVLGDSGGEETQYF. The CDR3, as DNA: TGTGCCAGTAGAGTATTGGGGGATAGCGGGGGTGAAGAGACCCAGTACTTC.

The J gene is TRBJ1-5, the V gene TRBV15; a possible D gene is TRBD1 (6 bases). V lost 3 bases, J lost 5 bases, and 29 bases lay in between. The length of the CDR3 is 20 residues. Germline CDR1 LNHNV, CDR2 YYDKDF (reference sequence). CDR3: CATSSRGRRHYGTEHQPQHF. DNA of the CDR3: TGTGCCACCAGCAGTCGGGGGCGGAGGCACTACGGTACGGAGCATCAGCCCCAGCATTTT.

V usage is TRBV6-5 and J usage is TRBJ2-6; no reliable D call. CDR1 is MNHEY and CDR2 is SVGAGI in the germline V gene. This CDR3 has 12 residues. Trimming removed 5 bases from V and 11 bases from J, with 10 bases in between. CDR3: CASSQVVDVLTF. The CDR3 DNA sequence: TGTGCCAGCAGTCAGGTCGTAGACGTCCTGACTTTC.

This clone occurred once. The chain joins TRBV24-1 to TRBJ2-2, with TRBD1 matching over 8 bases. CDR1 KGHDR and CDR2 SFDVKD come from the germline V gene. CDR3 size: 18 residues. The V and J ends lost 5 bases and 4 bases, in that order; junction bases with no gene match: 14. CDR3 sequence (DNA): TGTGCCACCAGTGGGGAAGTTCTTGGACAGGGAGGCACCGGGGAGCTGTTTTTT. Translated: CATSGEVLGQGGTGELFF.